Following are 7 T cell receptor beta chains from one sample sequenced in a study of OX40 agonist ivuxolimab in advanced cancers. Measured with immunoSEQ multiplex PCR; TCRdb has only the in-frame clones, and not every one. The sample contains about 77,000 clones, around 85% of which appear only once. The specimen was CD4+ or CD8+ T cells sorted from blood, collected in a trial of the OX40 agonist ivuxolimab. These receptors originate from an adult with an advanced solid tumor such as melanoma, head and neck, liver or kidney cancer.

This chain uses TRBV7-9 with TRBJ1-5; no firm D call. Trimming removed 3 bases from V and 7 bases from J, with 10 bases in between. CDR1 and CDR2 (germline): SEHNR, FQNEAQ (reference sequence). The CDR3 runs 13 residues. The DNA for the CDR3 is TGTGCCAGCAGCTTGGTTGAGGACCAGCCCCAGCATTTT. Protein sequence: CASSLVEDQPQHF.

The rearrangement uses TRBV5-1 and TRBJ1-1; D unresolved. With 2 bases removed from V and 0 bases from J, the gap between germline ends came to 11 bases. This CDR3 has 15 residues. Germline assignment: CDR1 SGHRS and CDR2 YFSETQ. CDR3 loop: CASSFGTALNTEAFF. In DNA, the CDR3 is TGCGCCAGCAGCTTCGGTACGGCCCTGAACACTGAAGCTTTCTTT.

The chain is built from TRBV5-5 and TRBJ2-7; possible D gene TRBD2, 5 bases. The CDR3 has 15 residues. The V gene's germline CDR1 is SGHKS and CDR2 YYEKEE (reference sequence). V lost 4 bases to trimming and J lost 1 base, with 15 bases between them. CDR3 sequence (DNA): TGTGCCAGCAGCCGCATGGCGGACTCATCCTACGAGCAGTACTTC. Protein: CASSRMADSSYEQYF.

CDR3 nucleotide sequence: TGTGCCAGTAGTATAGGGGACAGGGGTTTGGAGGAGACCCAGTACTTC. Translation: CASSIGDRGLEETQYF. The chain joins TRBV19 to TRBJ2-5; TRBD1 aligns across 10 bases. Germline V CDR1 and CDR2: LNHDA, SQIVND (reference sequence). Germline trimming cut 1 base from V and 5 bases from J; bases unmatched to any gene: 7. The CDR3 is 16 residues long.

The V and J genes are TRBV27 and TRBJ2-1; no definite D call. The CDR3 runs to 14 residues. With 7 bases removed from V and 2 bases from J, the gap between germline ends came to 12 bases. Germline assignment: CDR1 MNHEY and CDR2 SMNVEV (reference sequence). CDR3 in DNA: TGTGCCAGCAAACAAGGACGCCCCTACAATGAGCAGTTCTTC. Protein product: CASKQGRPYNEQFF.

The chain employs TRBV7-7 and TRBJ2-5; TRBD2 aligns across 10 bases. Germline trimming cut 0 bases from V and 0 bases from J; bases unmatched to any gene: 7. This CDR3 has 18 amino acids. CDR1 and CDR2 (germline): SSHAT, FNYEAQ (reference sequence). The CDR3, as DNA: TGTGCCAGCAGCTTAGCGTTCCCCGGGACTAGCGACCAAGAGACCCAGTACTTC. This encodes CASSLAFPGTSDQETQYF.

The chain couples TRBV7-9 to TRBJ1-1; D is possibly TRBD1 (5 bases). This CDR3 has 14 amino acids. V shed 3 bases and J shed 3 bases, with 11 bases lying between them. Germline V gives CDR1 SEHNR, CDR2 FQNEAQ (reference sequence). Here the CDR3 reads CASSFQGADTEAFF. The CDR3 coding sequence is TGTGCCAGCAGCTTCCAGGGTGCGGACACTGAAGCTTTCTTT.